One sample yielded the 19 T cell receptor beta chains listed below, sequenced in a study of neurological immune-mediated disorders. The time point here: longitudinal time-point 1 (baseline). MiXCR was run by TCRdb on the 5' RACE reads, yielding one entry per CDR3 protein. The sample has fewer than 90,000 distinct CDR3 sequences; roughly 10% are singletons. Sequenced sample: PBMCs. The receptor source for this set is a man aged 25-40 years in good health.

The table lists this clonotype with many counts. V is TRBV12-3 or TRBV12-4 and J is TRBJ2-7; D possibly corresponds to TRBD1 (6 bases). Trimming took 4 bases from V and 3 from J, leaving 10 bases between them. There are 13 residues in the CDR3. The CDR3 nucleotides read TGTGCCAGCAGTTATGGCAGGGGCTACGAGCAGTACTTC. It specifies CASSYGRGYEQYF.

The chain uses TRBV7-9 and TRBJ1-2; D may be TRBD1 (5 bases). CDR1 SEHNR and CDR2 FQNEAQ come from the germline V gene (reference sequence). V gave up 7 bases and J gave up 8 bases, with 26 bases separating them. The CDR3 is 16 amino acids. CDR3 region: CASTNPLRQPERGYTF. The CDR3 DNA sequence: TGTGCCAGCACCAACCCGCTGAGACAGCCTGAGAGGGGCTACACCTTC.

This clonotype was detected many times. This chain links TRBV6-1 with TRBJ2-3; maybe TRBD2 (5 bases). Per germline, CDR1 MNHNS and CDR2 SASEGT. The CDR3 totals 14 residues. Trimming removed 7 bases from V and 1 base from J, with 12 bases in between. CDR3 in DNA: TGTGCCAGCATTGATCGGGGAGGCACAGATACGCAGTATTTT. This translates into CASIDRGGTDTQYF.

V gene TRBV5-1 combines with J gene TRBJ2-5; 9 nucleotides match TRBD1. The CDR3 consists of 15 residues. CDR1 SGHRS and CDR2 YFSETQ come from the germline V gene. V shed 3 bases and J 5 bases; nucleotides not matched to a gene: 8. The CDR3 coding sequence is TGCGCCAGCAGCTCGGGACAGGGAGGCTTGGAGACCCAGTACTTC. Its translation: CASSSGQGGLETQYF.

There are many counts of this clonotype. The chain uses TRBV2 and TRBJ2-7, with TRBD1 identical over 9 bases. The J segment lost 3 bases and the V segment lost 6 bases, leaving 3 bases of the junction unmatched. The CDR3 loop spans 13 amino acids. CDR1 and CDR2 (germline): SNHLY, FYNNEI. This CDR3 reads CASRRDRDYEQYF. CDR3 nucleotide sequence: TGTGCCAGCAGACGGGACAGGGACTACGAGCAGTACTTC.

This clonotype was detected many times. The CDR3 DNA is TGTGCCAGCAGCTTAGGGGCCGTAGAGACCCAGTACTTC. This gives the protein CASSLGAVETQYF. The rearrangement joins TRBV7-2 to TRBJ2-5; no reliable D call. V gave up 1 base and J gave up 4 bases, with 7 bases separating them. The CDR3 loop spans 13 amino acids. Germline V gives CDR1 SGHTA, CDR2 FQGNSA. The full variable domain, completed using reference TRBV7-2 and TRBJ2-5, is GAGVSQSPSNKVTEKGKDVELRCDPISGHTALYWYRQSLGQGLEFLIYFQGNSAPDKSGLPSDRFSAERTGGSVSTLTIQRTQQEDSAVYLCASSLGAVETQYFGPGTRLLVL.

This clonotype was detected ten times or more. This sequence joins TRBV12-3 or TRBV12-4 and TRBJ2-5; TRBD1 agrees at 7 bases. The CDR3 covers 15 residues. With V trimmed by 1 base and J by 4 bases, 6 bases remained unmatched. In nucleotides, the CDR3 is TGTGCCAGCAGTTTAGGGCGAAACAGGGGAGAGACCCAGTACTTC. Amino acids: CASSLGRNRGETQYF.

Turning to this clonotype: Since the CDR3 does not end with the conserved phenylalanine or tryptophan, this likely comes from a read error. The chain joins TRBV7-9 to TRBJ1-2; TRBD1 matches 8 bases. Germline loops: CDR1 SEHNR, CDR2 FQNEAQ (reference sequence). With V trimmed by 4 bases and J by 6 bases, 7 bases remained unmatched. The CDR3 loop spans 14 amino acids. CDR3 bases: TGTGCCAGCAGCTCTCCGGGACAGGCCCATGGCTACACCTCC. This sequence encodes CASSSPGQAHGYTS.

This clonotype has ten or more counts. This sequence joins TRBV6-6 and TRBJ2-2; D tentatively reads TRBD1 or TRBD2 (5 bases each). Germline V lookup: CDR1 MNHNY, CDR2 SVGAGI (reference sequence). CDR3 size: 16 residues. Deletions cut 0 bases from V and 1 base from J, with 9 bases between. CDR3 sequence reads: CASSYSSGGNTGELFF. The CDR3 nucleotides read TGTGCCAGCAGTTACTCGAGTGGGGGGAACACCGGGGAGCTGTTTTTT.

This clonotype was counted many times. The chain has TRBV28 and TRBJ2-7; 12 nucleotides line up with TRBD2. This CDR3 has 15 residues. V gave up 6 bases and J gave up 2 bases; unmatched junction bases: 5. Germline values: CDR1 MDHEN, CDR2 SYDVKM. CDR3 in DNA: TGTGCCAGCAGACGGGGACTAGCGGGCCCCTACGAGCAGTACTTC. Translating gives CASRRGLAGPYEQYF. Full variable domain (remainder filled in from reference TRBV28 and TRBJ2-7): DVKVTQSSRYLVKRTGEKVFLECVQDMDHENMFWYRQDPGLGLRLIYFSYDVKMKEKGDIPEGYSVSREKKERFSLILESASTNQTSMYLCASRRGLAGPYEQYFGPGTRLTVT.

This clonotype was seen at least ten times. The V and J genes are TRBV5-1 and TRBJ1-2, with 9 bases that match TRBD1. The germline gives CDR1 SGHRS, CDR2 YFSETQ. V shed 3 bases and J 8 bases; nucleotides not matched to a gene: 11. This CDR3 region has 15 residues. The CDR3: CASSSVRTGEGGYTF. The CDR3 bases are TGCGCCAGCAGCTCCGTTCGGACAGGGGAGGGCGGCTACACCTTC.

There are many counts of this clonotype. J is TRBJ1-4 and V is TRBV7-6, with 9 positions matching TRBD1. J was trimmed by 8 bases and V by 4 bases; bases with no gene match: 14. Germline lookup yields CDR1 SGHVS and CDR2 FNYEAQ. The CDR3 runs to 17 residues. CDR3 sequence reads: CASSSLNDGTGKEKLFF. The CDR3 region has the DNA TGTGCCAGCAGCTCCCTCAACGATGGGACAGGGAAGGAAAAACTGTTTTTT.

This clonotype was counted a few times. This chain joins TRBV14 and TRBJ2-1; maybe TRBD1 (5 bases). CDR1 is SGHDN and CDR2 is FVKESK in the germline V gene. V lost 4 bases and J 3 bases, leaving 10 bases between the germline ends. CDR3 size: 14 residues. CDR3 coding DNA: TGTGCCAGCAGCCCCCTGGGGCTCTACAATGAGCAGTTCTTC. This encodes CASSPLGLYNEQFF.

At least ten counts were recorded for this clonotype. For the CDR3, the DNA is TGTGCCAGCAGACATACAGGGAGCAATCAGCCCCAGCATTTT. Its protein product is CASRHTGSNQPQHF. The chain has TRBV12-3 or TRBV12-4 and TRBJ1-5, with D perhaps TRBD1 (6 bases). The V end lost 6 bases, the J end lost 1 base, and 10 bases lay between the germline ends. This CDR3 has 14 amino acids.

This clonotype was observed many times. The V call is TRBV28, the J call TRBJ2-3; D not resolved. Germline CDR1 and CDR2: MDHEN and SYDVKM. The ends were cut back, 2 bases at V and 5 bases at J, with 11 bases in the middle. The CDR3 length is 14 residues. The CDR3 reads CASSLASSQDTQYF. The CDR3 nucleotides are TGTGCCAGCAGTTTAGCCTCGTCCCAAGATACGCAGTATTTT.

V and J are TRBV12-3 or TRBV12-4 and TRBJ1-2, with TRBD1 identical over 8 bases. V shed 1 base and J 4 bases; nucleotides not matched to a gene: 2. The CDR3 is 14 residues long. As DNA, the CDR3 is TGTGCCAGCAGTTTAGGGACAGGGAGCTATGGCTACACCTTC. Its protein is CASSLGTGSYGYTF.

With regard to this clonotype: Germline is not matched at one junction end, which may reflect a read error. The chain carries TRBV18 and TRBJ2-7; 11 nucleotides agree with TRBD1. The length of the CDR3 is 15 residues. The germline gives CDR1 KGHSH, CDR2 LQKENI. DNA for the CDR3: TGTACCAGCTCACCGCGGGACAGGGGGATCTACGAGCAGTACTTC. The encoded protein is CTSSPRDRGIYEQYF.

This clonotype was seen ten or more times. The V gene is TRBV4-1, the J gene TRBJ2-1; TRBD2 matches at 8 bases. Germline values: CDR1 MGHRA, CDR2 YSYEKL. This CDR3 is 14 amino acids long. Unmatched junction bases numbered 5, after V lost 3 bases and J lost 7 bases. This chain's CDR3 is CASSHSGTSNEQFF. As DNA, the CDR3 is TGCGCCAGCAGCCATTCCGGGACTAGTAATGAGCAGTTCTTC.

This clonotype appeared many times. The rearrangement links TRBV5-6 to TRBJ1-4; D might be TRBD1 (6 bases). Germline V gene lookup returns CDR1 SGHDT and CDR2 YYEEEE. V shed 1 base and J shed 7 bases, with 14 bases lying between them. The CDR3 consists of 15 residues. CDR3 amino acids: CASSLSEGVIEKLFF. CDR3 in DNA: TGTGCCAGCAGCTTGTCGGAGGGGGTAATTGAAAAACTGTTTTTT.